A selection of T cell receptor beta chains follows, all from one sample in a study of control samples from healthy donors and cancer patients. Sequencing used immunoSEQ multiplex PCR; TCRdb keeps in-frame clones, though not all of them. The data contain 95,000 to 130,000 clones, around 89% of them seen just once; the ten biggest clones take up 2% to 3%. Sequencing used blood. These receptors were obtained from a woman in her 70s in good health. Each CDR3 is given with its conserved first and last residue. D genes are given only for firm matches.

j_gene,d_gene,v_gene,CDR3aa
TRBJ1-4,NA,TRBV5-6,CASSLVAVQGDEKLFF
TRBJ2-7,NA,TRBV5-1,CASSGTGLRSYEQYF
TRBJ1-1,TRBD1,TRBV4-2,CASSQDNRGNTEAFF
TRBJ1-5,NA,TRBV19,CASTPAGQLYNQPQHF
TRBJ2-5,NA,TRBV5-4,CASSRGGNQETQYF
TRBJ1-1,NA,TRBV18,CASSPPPGDGEAFF
TRBJ2-7,NA,TRBV4-2,CASSQDSYEQYF
TRBJ1-5,NA,TRBV6-4,CASSDGGGNQPQHF
TRBJ1-3,TRBD1,TRBV5-8,CASSPRGGTANTIYF
TRBJ1-3,NA,TRBV7-9,CASSLEPGNTNTIYF
TRBJ1-1,NA,TRBV9,CASSPGGRTEAFF
TRBJ2-7,NA,TRBV28,CASSSEDRIYEQYF
TRBJ2-3,NA,TRBV6-4,CASSDGGATDTQYF
TRBJ1-4,NA,TRBV6-5,CASRPGVRDEKLFF
TRBJ1-3,NA,TRBV7-6,CASSLAGTTGNTIYF
TRBJ1-6,NA,TRBV5-1,CASSPYGSGADAYNSPLHF